The entry below gives a single T cell receptor beta chain sequence along with its context. Indicated time point: pre-treatment sample, taken before nivolumab and TIL therapy. Adults with stage 4 NSCLC were enrolled in a phase I trial. The data were obtained in a study of TIL therapy for anti-PD-1-resistant metastatic lung cancer. The wider study: Four tumors were EGFR-mutant and two were ALK-rearranged. Tumors carried a median about 1.5 non-synonymous mutations per megabase.

Per germline, CDR1 SGDLS and CDR2 YYNGEE. J was trimmed by 4 bases and V by 4 bases; bases with no gene match: 6. The CDR3 runs to 15 residues. This was the immunoSEQ v3 assay. Libraries were prepared by immunoSEQ multiplex PCR; TCRdb keeps only in-frame clonotypes and omits some of them. The table shows about 18,000 clones, with about four fifths occurring only once. The sequenced sample was blood, obtained at baseline. The V call is TRBV9, the J call TRBJ2-1, with 9 bases fitting TRBD2. This TCR derives from a person between 25 and 80 years old with non-small cell lung cancer. The CDR3, as DNA: TGTGCCAGCAGCATGACTAGCGGCCATTACAATGAGCAGTTCTTC. Translated: CASSMTSGHYNEQFF.